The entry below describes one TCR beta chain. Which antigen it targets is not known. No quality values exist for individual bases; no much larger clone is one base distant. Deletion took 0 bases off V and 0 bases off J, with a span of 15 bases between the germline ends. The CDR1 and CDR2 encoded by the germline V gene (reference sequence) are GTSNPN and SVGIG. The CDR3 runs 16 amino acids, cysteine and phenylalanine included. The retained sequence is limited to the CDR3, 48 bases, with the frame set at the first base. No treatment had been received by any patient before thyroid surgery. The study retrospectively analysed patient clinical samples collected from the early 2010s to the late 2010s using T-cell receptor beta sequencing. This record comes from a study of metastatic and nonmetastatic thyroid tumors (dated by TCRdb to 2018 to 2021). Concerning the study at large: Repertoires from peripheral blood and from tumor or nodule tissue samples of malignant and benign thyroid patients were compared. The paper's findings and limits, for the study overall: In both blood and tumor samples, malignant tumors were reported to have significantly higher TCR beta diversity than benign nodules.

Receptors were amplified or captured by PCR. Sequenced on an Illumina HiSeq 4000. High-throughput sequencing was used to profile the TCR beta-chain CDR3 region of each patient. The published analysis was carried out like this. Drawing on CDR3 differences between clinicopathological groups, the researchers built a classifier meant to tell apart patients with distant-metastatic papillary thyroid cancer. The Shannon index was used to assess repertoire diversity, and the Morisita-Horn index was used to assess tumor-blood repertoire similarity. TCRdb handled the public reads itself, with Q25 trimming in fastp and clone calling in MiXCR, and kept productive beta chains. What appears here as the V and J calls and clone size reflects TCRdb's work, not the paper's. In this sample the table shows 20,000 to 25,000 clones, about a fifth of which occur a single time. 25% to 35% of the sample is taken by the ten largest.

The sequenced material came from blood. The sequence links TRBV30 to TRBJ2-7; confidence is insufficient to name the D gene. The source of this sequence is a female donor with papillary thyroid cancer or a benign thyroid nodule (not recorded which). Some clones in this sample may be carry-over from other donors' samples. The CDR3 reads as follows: CAWSVRAAKSSYEQYF. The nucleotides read TGTGCCTGGAGTGTACGGGCGGCAAAGAGCTCCTACGAGCAGTACTTC.